This T cell receptor (beta chain) is from a study of tumor-infiltrating lymphocytes in primary liver carcinoma. The CDR3 runs to 15 residues. CDR1 and CDR2 from the germline V gene are SEHNR and FQNEAQ (reference sequence). Trimming shortened V by 6 bases and J by 2 bases, and 14 bases separated the two germline ends. Production of TCR beta cDNA used 400 to 650 ng total RNA together with a constant-region primer. Three nested multiplex PCR rounds, a slightly modified ARM-PCR, produced the libraries for TCR beta. A C-beta reverse primer and TRBV1-TRBV30 forward primers served in each of the first two PCR rounds, at about 10 cycles apiece. TCRdb used MiXCR to reprocess the multiplex PCR reads, holding one entry per CDR3 protein. The repertoire holds about 92,000 distinct CDR3 sequences, with just over 65% as singletons. From roughly 20-30 mg of unsorted bulk tissue, DNA and RNA were co-extracted together.

The rearrangement uses TRBV7-9 and TRBJ1-5; D may be TRBD1 (5 bases). Sequencing was done on a sample of tumor-adjacent normal liver tissue. This TCR derives from a man aged 35 to 55 with primary liver carcinoma and hepatitis B virus infection. DNA of the CDR3: TGTGCCAGCAGATTTGGAGGGGAGGGCAATCAGCCCCAGCATTTT. Translating it yields CASRFGGEGNQPQHF. The full variable domain, its missing parts supplied by reference TRBV7-9 and TRBJ1-5, is DTGVSQNPRHKITKRGQNVTFRCDPISEHNRLYWYRQTLGQGPEFLTYFQNEAQLEKSRLLSDRFSAERPKGSFSTLEIQRTEQGDSAMYLCASRFGGEGNQPQHFGDGTRLSIL.